This is a list of T cell receptor beta chains from one sample in a study of blood T cells in healthy people across ages. TCRdb fed the 5' RACE reads into MiXCR, producing one record per CDR3 protein. The table records 550,000 to 750,000 distinct CDR3 sequences, around a fifth of them present only once. The material sequenced was blood. All receptors come from a man between 65 and 79 years old in good health. CDR3s include the opening cysteine and the closing phenylalanine or tryptophan. The D gene is left open where the match is weak. Part of the rows lack a size; the others show once, few, many or a class for expanded clones.

V gene	clone size	J gene	D gene	CDR3 protein	CDR3 DNA
TRBV25-1	NA	TRBJ2-3	NA	CASSWTLTDTQYF	TGTGCCAGCAGTTGGACTCTAACAGATACGCAGTATTTT
TRBV27	NA	TRBJ2-1	TRBD2	CASSIRSGRADNEQFF	TGTGCCAGCAGTATACGTAGCGGGAGGGCCGACAATGAGCAGTTCTTC
TRBV20-1	few	TRBJ2-4	TRBD1	CSAAGQGKNIQYF	TGCAGTGCCGCTGGACAGGGAAAGAACATTCAGTACTTC
TRBV18	few	TRBJ2-5	NA	CASSTGSETQYF	TGTGCCAGCTCTACAGGGTCGGAGACCCAGTACTTC
TRBV12-5	NA	TRBJ2-1	NA	CASGSLYNEQFF	TGTGCTAGCGGGAGTCTCTACAATGAGCAGTTCTTC
TRBV7-6	NA	TRBJ2-1	NA	CASTPGVSGDNEQFF	TGTGCCAGCACCCCGGGGGTTAGCGGAGACAATGAGCAGTTCTTC
TRBV29-1	NA	TRBJ2-1	NA	CSVEKTGTGPYNEQFF	TGCAGCGTTGAAAAAACCGGGACGGGCCCCTACAATGAGCAGTTCTTC
TRBV18	NA	TRBJ1-3	NA	CASSGNQGFGNTIYF	TGTGCCAGCTCAGGAAACCAGGGGTTCGGAAACACCATATATTTT
TRBV12-3/TRBV12-4	NA	TRBJ2-5	NA	CASSLRAGNGLETQYF	TGTGCCAGCAGTTTAAGGGCCGGAAATGGGTTGGAGACCCAGTACTTC
TRBV6-2/TRBV6-3	NA	TRBJ2-7	TRBD2	CASRIAGGTNEQYF	TGTGCCAGCAGAATAGCGGGAGGGACGAACGAGCAGTACTTC
TRBV10-3	NA	TRBJ2-3	NA	CAISESLGTAGTDTQYF	TGTGCCATCAGTGAGTCCCTGGGGACGGCGGGCACAGATACGCAGTATTTT
TRBV6-1	many	TRBJ2-1	NA	CASRATVLEQFF	TGTGCCAGCAGGGCTACAGTGCTTGAGCAGTTCTTC
TRBV9	many	TRBJ2-5	NA	CASTYQGLPRETQYF	TGTGCCAGCACCTACCAGGGCCTCCCGCGGGAGACCCAGTACTTC
TRBV7-3	few	TRBJ2-7	NA	CASSPTDAEQYF	TGTGCCAGCAGCCCCACGGACGCCGAGCAGTACTTC
TRBV19	NA	TRBJ2-1	TRBD2	CASSSSGLGARNEQFF	TGTGCCAGTAGTTCATCGGGACTAGGGGCTCGGAATGAGCAGTTCTTC
TRBV4-1	NA	TRBJ1-4	NA	CASSLKSAGSEEKLFF	TGCGCCAGCAGCTTAAAGTCGGCAGGGAGCGAGGAAAAACTGTTTTTT
TRBV3-1	many	TRBJ1-1	NA	CASSPGRHTEAFF	TGTGCCAGCAGCCCGGGACGCCACACTGAAGCTTTCTTT
TRBV15	NA	TRBJ2-1	NA	CATSRGRAGSSYNEQFF	TGTGCCACCAGCAGAGGACGAGCGGGTAGCTCCTACAATGAGCAGTTCTTC
TRBV3-1	few	TRBJ2-7	NA	CASRLSRANSYVQYF	TGTGCCAGCAGACTCAGTCGGGCGAACTCCTACGTGCAGTACTTC
TRBV5-1	many	TRBJ2-7	TRBD2	CASSLKPDTSGSDEQYF	TGCGCCAGCAGCTTGAAACCGGACACTAGCGGGAGCGACGAGCAGTACTTC
TRBV28	many	TRBJ2-5	NA	CASRGQNQETQYF	TGTGCCAGCAGAGGACAGAACCAAGAGACCCAGTACTTC
TRBV7-2	NA	TRBJ2-2	TRBD2	CASSSGLAGAIVTGELFF	TGTGCCAGCAGCTCGGGACTAGCGGGAGCCATTGTCACCGGGGAGCTGTTTTTT
TRBV6-5	NA	TRBJ2-2	NA	CATAVVGEVNGELFF	TGCGCCACTGCGGTAGTCGGGGAGGTTAACGGGGAGCTGTTTTTT
TRBV28	many	TRBJ2-1	TRBD2	CASSLGSLAGKAEQFF	TGTGCCAGCAGCCTGGGGTCGCTAGCGGGAAAGGCTGAGCAGTTCTTC
TRBV6-2/TRBV6-3	NA	TRBJ2-1	TRBD2	CASRGRGLAGLYNEQFF	TGTGCCAGCAGGGGTCGGGGACTAGCGGGACTCTACAATGAGCAGTTCTTC
TRBV28	NA	TRBJ2-1	TRBD2	CASSRGLAGLYNEQFF	TGTGCCAGCAGTCGCGGACTAGCGGGACTCTACAATGAGCAGTTCTTC
TRBV10-3	NA	TRBJ2-7	NA	CAISSGYYEQYF	TGTGCCATCAGTAGCGGTTACTACGAGCAGTACTTC
TRBV28	many	TRBJ2-7	TRBD2	CASSLFTGGAEQYF	TGTGCCAGCAGTTTATTCACGGGAGGCGCAGAGCAGTACTTC
TRBV2	many	TRBJ2-1	TRBD2	CASSRGLVAYNEQFF	TGTGCCAGCAGTCGCGGACTAGTCGCCTACAATGAGCAGTTCTTC
TRBV29-1	few	TRBJ1-4	NA	CSALSGEKLFF	TGCAGCGCTCTGAGCGGGGAAAAACTGTTTTTT
TRBV7-2	NA	TRBJ2-5	NA	CASSLHPGGTAQYF	TGTGCCAGCAGCTTACACCCAGGAGGGACGGCCCAGTACTTC
TRBV5-1	few	TRBJ2-5	TRBD2	CASRPGTSVQETQYF	TGCGCCAGCAGGCCCGGGACTAGCGTCCAAGAGACCCAGTACTTC
TRBV12-5	few	TRBJ2-7	TRBD2	CASAVSGSYEQYF	TGTGCTAGTGCTGTCAGCGGGAGTTACGAGCAGTACTTC
TRBV7-9	NA	TRBJ2-2	NA	CASSFLPTGTGELFF	TGTGCCAGCAGCTTTTTGCCGACGGGCACCGGGGAGCTGTTTTTT
TRBV7-2	NA	TRBJ2-1	NA	CASSLARRAGNNEQFF	TGTGCCAGCAGCTTAGCTCGGAGGGCCGGTAACAATGAGCAGTTCTTC
TRBV5-1	few	TRBJ1-3	NA	CASSLGVADTIYF	TGCGCCAGCAGCTTAGGGGTAGCGGACACCATATATTTT
TRBV2	NA	TRBJ1-4	NA	CASSEGGAAEKLFF	TGTGCCAGCAGTGAGGGAGGGGCGGCTGAAAAACTGTTTTTT
TRBV24-1	NA	TRBJ2-3	TRBD1	CATSERGTGDTDTQYF	TGTGCCACCAGTGAGCGTGGGACAGGCGACACAGATACGCAGTATTTT
TRBV20-1	NA	TRBJ2-7	TRBD1	CSAGDRGRVGYEQYF	TGCAGTGCTGGAGACAGGGGGCGAGTGGGGTACGAGCAGTACTTC
TRBV9	NA	TRBJ2-2	TRBD2	CASSVMGLATNTGELFF	TGTGCCAGCAGCGTGATGGGACTAGCCACGAACACCGGGGAGCTGTTTTTT
TRBV27	few	TRBJ2-5	NA	CASSPPLGETQYF	TGTGCCAGCAGTCCACCTCTAGGAGAGACCCAGTACTTC
TRBV7-2	NA	TRBJ2-5	NA	CASSTWGGQETQYF	TGTGCCAGCAGCACCTGGGGCGGACAAGAGACCCAGTACTTC
TRBV7-8	few	TRBJ1-5	NA	CASSSDGIGNQPQHF	TGTGCCAGCAGCTCGGACGGTATAGGCAATCAGCCCCAGCATTTT
TRBV4-1	once	TRBJ2-3	NA	CASSQGLGEVLDTQYF	TGCGCCAGCAGCCAAGGGCTAGGCGAAGTCCTAGATACGCAGTATTTT
TRBV5-1	many	TRBJ2-2	NA	CASSLGSANTGELFF	TGCGCCAGCAGCTTAGGTTCCGCGAACACCGGGGAGCTGTTTTTT
TRBV19	few	TRBJ2-7	NA	CASSSSAWASEQYF	TGTGCCAGTAGTAGCAGCGCTTGGGCTTCAGAGCAGTACTTC